This T cell receptor beta chain originates from a study of blood T cell repertoires in COVID-19 (dated by TCRdb to about 2020). Background for the entire study: ImmuneRACE Cohort 3 recovered participants were defined by two consecutive negative NP/OP PCR tests, healthcare professional clearance, or symptom resolution. The repertoires were released in a freely available public database intended as a resource for research on the immune response to SARS-CoV-2. Subjects who had been exposed to COVID-19, were actively infected with it, or had recovered from it provided the deeply sampled blood TCRbeta repertoires that made up the dataset. Where available, HLA class I and class II types were taken from metadata supplied by the sample provider and were not determined by assay-based typing. The samples were drawn from two sources: the first 160 participants of the ongoing ImmuneRACE study, and 950 to 1,500 subjects contributed by 6 global collaborators. The sample metadata nearly always contained a de-identified subject ID, COVID-19 status, age in years and sex. Samples covering the acute and convalescent phases of COVID-19 were provided by collaborators in the United States, Italy and Spain. The prospective study material was composed of cDNA or gDNA derived from T cells, B-cell-depleted T cells, or PBMCs. On the study overall, not on this receptor specifically: Clinical and demographic metadata were provided uncurated, with the amount varying by source and participant.

In the prospective study, participants were roughly 18 to 100 years old, resided in 24 geographic areas of the United States, and were enrolled through a virtual design. Cohort assignment in the prospective study relied on participant-reported clinical history from a screening survey and a study questionnaire. Mobile phlebotomists in the prospective study collected whole blood, serum and a nasopharyngeal or oropharyngeal swab from every participant. Over a roughly 2-month period, participants in the prospective study had the option of providing additional blood draws and questionnaires. Before DNA extraction, blood samples from the prospective study were shipped at room temperature or frozen. To note about this clone: This clone's antigen is unknown. Qualities for individual bases were not recorded, and no much larger clone is one base off.

The immunoSEQ Assay, a bias-controlled multiplex PCR, was used to amplify TCRbeta CDR3 regions from genomic DNA. On the study's bioinformatics: Nucleated cell counts per sample were estimated from amplification of reference gene primers within the assay. To quantify the absolute abundance of each unique TCRbeta CDR3 rearrangement, sequence reads were collapsed and filtered. For each sample, productive Simpson clonality was calculated as the square root of Simpson's diversity index across productive rearrangements. Held by TCRdb, this immuneACCESS table contains in-frame sequences only and omits some clones. Under half of the omission traces to an unresolved V gene where checked; the cause of the rest is unknown. That table supplies the V and J calls and clone size; D and trimming were determined from the DNA. In this sample the table shows some 160,000 clones, around 80% of which occur a single time. The ten largest clones represent 19% of the sample.

The CDR3 contains 15 residues, cysteine and phenylalanine counted. Only the CDR3 portion is preserved as DNA: 45 bases, with reading frame beginning at the first base. Taken from the germline V gene, the CDR1 and CDR2 loops are SGHRS and YFSETQ. Trimming removed 2 bases from V and 7 bases from J; the gene matches leave 3 bases unexplained. The sequence was collected from an older woman in a cohort exposed to, infected with or recovered from COVID-19 (not recorded which). Sequencing was carried out using PBMCs or T cells enriched from blood (not recorded which). The V and J genes are TRBV5-1 and TRBJ1-6; 10 of the junction bases match TRBD1. The CDR3 protein sequence reads: CASSLLGQGNSPLHF. The nucleotide sequence reads as follows: TGCGCCAGCAGCTTATTGGGACAGGGGAATTCACCCCTCCACTTT.